The 12 T cell receptor beta chains given below trace back to one sample, sequenced in a study of breast tumors, draining lymph nodes, adjacent tissues. The lymph nodes were axillary draining lymph nodes from breast cancer patients. TCRdb reprocessed the multiplex PCR reads with MiXCR, giving one entry per CDR3 protein. Of approximately 190,000 distinct CDR3 sequences listed, roughly 31% are singletons. Sequenced: axillary lymph node tissue. The receptors were sampled from a female donor with breast cancer. Some clones in this sample may be carry-over from other donors' samples.

In its sample, this clonotype was seen many times. The chain is built from TRBV6-6 and TRBJ2-5; 11 bases fit TRBD2. V lost 5 bases and J lost 5; bases outside the gene matches: 10. Germline lookup yields CDR1 MNHNY and CDR2 SVGAGI (reference sequence). The CDR3 covers 16 residues. CDR3 coding DNA: TGTGCCAGCAGTGAGGGGCTAGCGGGAGGTTCGGAGACCCAGTACTTC. As protein: CASSEGLAGGSETQYF.

As to this clonotype: The junction and the germline gene differ at one end; a read error may be behind it. This sequence joins TRBV7-9 and TRBJ2-5; D is tentatively TRBD1 or TRBD2 (5 bases each). CDR3 length equals 15 residues. Germline V lookup: CDR1 SEHNR, CDR2 FQNEAQ (reference sequence). CDR3 amino acids: CASSLPARVGETHYF. Written as DNA, the CDR3 is TGTGCCAGCAGCCTCCCAGCGAGAGTAGGGGAGACCCACTACTTC. The full variable domain, with the rest looked up from reference TRBV7-9 and TRBJ2-5, is DTGVSQNPRHKITKRGQNVTFRCDPISEHNRLYWYRQTLGQGPEFLTYFQNEAQLEKSRLLSDRFSAERPKGSFSTLEIQRTEQGDSAMYLCASSLPARVGETHYFGPGTRLLVL.

This clonotype was counted between two and nine times. The chain links TRBV5-6 to TRBJ2-7; D is undetermined. CDR3 length: 15 residues. CDR1 is SGHDT, CDR2 YYEEEE, per germline. V lost 1 base, J lost 2 bases, and 13 bases lay in between. In DNA, the CDR3 is TGTGCCAGCAGCTTGCAGGACCCTGGAGCCTACGAGCAGTACTTC. Protein: CASSLQDPGAYEQYF.

Details on this clonotype: A much larger clone differs by one base, so this may be a read error. The chain uses TRBV14 and TRBJ2-7, with 7 bases aligning to TRBD1. The V gene's germline CDR1 is SGHDN and CDR2 FVKESK. The CDR3 is made up of 14 amino acids. CDR3 in amino acids: CASSLYRGSYEQSF. The DNA of the CDR3 is TGTGCCAGCAGCCTCTACAGGGGATCCTACGAGCAGTCCTTC.

This chain uses TRBV2 with TRBJ1-6, with 12 bases that match TRBD1. Germline CDR1 reads SNHLY; CDR2 reads FYNNEI. The V and J ends lost 4 bases and 7 bases, in that order; junction bases with no gene match: 14. This CDR3 is built from 19 residues. CDR3 region: CASSGGQPGQGAGNSPLHF. The DNA for the CDR3 is TGTGCCAGCAGTGGTGGACAGCCGGGACAGGGGGCAGGAAATTCACCCCTCCACTTT.

The gene calls are TRBV5-8 and TRBJ2-5; TRBD1 might be the D (5 bases). CDR3 length: 15 residues. V lost 2 bases and J lost 0, with 11 bases in between. Looked up from germline, CDR1 is SGHTS and CDR2 is YDEGEE. The chain's CDR3 is CASSLNRSYQETQYF. CDR3 coding DNA: TGTGCCAGCAGCTTAAACAGGTCCTACCAAGAGACCCAGTACTTC.

Comments on this clonotype: This may come from a read error, since a much larger clone is one base off. This chain joins TRBV6-1 and TRBJ2-7; tentatively, D is TRBD2 (5 bases). The CDR3 extends over 13 amino acids. The V end lost 5 bases, the J end lost 3 bases, and 11 bases lay between the germline ends. Germline assignment: CDR1 MNHNS and CDR2 SASEGT. The CDR3 DNA reads TGTGCCAGCAGTTTCGGAGCGGACTACGAGCAGTACTTC. Translation gives CASSFGADYEQYF.

J is TRBJ2-5 and V is TRBV20-1; unclear D gene. The germline gives CDR1 DFQATT, CDR2 SNEGSKA (reference sequence). Between the trimmed V and J ends, which lost 1 base and 11 bases, there was a span of 11 bases. The CDR3 has 11 amino acids. CDR3 nucleotides: TGCAGTGCTAGAGCAACCGGGCGGCAGTACTTC. The encoded protein is CSARATGRQYF.

V and J are TRBV15 and TRBJ1-4; TRBD1 matches 12 bases. This CDR3 region has 17 residues. V gave up 7 bases and J gave up 8 bases; unmatched junction bases: 14. Per the germline V gene, CDR1 is LNHNV and CDR2 is YYDKDF (reference sequence). The CDR3 region has the DNA TGTGCCACCACGGCGGGAGGGACAGGGGGCCTTAGGGAAAAACTGTTTTTT. Residues: CATTAGGTGGLREKLFF.

The V and J genes are TRBV7-2 and TRBJ1-6, with D unresolved. The CDR3 sequence is 15 residues long. CDR1 is SGHTA and CDR2 is FQGNSA in the germline V gene. CDR3 sequence: CARDVAGSYNSPLHF. The DNA of the CDR3 is TGTGCTAGAGATGTGGCAGGCTCCTATAATTCACCCCTCCACTTT.

As regards this clonotype: Being one base from a much bigger clone, this may be a read error. CDR3 in DNA: TGTGCCAGCAGTTACTCGACCGTCGAAAATACGCAGTATTTT. Translated, it gives CASSYSTVENTQYF. The chain couples TRBV6-6 to TRBJ2-3; the D is unclear. Trimming left V 0 bases short and J 7 bases short, with 11 bases between. CDR1 is MNHNY and CDR2 is SVGAGI in the germline V gene (reference sequence). The CDR3 is 14 amino acids.

This clonotype appeared many times. This sequence joins TRBV20-1 and TRBJ1-6; weak D call: TRBD1 (5 bases). Trimming pared 0 bases from V and 9 bases from J, leaving 18 bases between. Germline V gene data show CDR1 as DFQATT and CDR2 as SNEGSKA (reference sequence). The CDR3 is 16 residues long. CDR3: CSARDKRRAGGSPLHF. The CDR3 nucleotides are TGCAGTGCTAGAGATAAGAGAAGGGCCGGGGGTTCACCCCTCCACTTT.